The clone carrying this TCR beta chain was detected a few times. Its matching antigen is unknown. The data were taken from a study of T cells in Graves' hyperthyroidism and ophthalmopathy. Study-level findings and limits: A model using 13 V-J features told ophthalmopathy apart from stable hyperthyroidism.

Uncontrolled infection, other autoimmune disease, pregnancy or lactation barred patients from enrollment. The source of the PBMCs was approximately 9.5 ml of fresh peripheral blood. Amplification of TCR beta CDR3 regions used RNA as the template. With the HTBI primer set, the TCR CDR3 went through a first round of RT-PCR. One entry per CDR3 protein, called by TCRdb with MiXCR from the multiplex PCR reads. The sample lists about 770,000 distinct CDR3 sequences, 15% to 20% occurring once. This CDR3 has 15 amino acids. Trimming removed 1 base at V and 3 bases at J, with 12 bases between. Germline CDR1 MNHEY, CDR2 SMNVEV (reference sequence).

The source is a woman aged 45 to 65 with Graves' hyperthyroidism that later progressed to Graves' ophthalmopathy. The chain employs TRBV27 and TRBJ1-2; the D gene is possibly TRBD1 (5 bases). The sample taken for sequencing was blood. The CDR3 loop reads CASSLYRGGDYGYTF. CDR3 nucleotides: TGTGCCAGCAGTTTATATAGGGGTGGAGACTATGGCTACACCTTC.